The following is a T cell receptor (beta chain) sequence with its context. The CDR3 totals 17 residues. The V end was cut by 0 bases, the J end by 0 bases, with 9 bases between. Germline CDR1 and CDR2: KGHSH and LQKENI. The data originate from a study of identifying expanded T cells in peripheral blood. TCRdb's copy holds only in-frame clones and misses some; the assay was immunoSEQ multiplex PCR. The data show about 97,000 clones, roughly 85% seen once. The sequencing sample was made of blood. This TCR was recovered from a person between 18 and 70 years old in good health. The gene calls are TRBV18 and TRBJ2-6; either TRBD1 or TRBD2 may fit D (5 bases each). The CDR3 is CASSPPGRHSGANVLTF. CDR3 coding DNA: TGTGCCAGCTCACCACCGGGACGGCACTCTGGGGCCAACGTCCTGACTTTC.